This T cell receptor beta chain was captured in a study of identifying expanded T cells in peripheral blood. The study, taken as a whole, reports: Differentially abundant clones: around 1.2 between replicates, 16.4 at roughly 13 days, 19 to 20 at four.

Libraries were prepared by immunoSEQ multiplex PCR; TCRdb keeps only in-frame clonotypes and omits some of them. Of some 78,000 clones listed, roughly 84% are singletons. No infections or other immune events were documented during collection. Note on this clone: No antigen is known for it.

V shed 7 bases and J shed 3 bases, with 7 bases lying between them. The CDR3 has 12 residues. In germline, CDR1 is MDHEN, CDR2 SYDVKM. The source is a person aged 18-70 years in good health. The rearrangement links TRBV28 to TRBJ1-5; D gene ambiguous. The sample comprised blood. The CDR3 sequence is CASTLINQPQHF. CDR3 in DNA: TGTGCCAGCACCCTTATCAATCAGCCCCAGCATTTT.